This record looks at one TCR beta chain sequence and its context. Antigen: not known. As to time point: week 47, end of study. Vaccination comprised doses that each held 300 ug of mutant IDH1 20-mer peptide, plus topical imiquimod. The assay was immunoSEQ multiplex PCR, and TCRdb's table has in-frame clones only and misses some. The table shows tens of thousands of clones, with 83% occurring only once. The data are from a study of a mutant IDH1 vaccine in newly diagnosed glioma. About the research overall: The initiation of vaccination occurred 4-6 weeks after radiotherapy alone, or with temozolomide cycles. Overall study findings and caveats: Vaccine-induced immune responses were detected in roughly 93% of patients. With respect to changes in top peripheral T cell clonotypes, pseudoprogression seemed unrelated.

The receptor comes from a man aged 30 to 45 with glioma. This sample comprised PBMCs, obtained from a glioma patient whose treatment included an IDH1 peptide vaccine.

The CDR3: CSVALAGAAYEQYF. DNA for the CDR3: TGCAGCGTTGCTTTGGCAGGGGCGGCCTACGAGCAGTACTTC. This sequence joins TRBV29-1 and TRBJ2-7; weak D call: TRBD1 (6 bases). Trimming pared 4 bases from V and 2 bases from J, leaving 15 bases between. Germline V gene lookup returns CDR1 SQVTM and CDR2 ANQGSEA. The CDR3 is made up of 14 amino acids.